Listed here are 32 T cell receptor beta chains from one sample, sequenced in a study of T-cell memory formation after mild COVID-19. MiXCR, run by TCRdb on the 5' RACE reads, gives a single entry per CDR3 protein. Here the sample spans some 310,000 distinct CDR3 sequences, more than 20% being singletons. The sequenced sample was PBMCs or a T cell subset sorted from them (not recorded which). These receptors all come from a man between 18 and 29 years old who had mild COVID-19 (a few samples of this study predate the infection). Cell type and time point are not known.

The V call is TRBV24-1, the J call TRBJ2-2; no reliable D call. V shed 6 bases and J shed 8 bases, with 9 bases lying between them. Per the germline V gene, CDR1 is KGHDR and CDR2 is SFDVKD. This CDR3 has 12 amino acids. The CDR3 sequence: CATSYWTGELFF. In DNA, the CDR3 is TGTGCCACCAGTTATTGGACGGGGGAGCTGTTTTTT.

This clonotype was detected only a few times. V gene TRBV10-3 combines with J gene TRBJ2-7; D is possibly TRBD2 (6 bases). The CDR3 consists of 14 residues. The V gene's germline CDR1 is ENHRY and CDR2 SYGVKD. V lost 2 bases and J lost 1, with 9 bases in between. The CDR3 spells CAISEVGTSYEQYF. CDR3 bases: TGTGCCATCAGTGAGGTAGGGACTTCCTACGAGCAGTACTTC.

The chain joins TRBV6-2 or TRBV6-3 to TRBJ1-1, with 7 bases fitting TRBD1. The germline V gene encodes CDR1 MNHEY and CDR2 SVGEGT. Trimming removed 5 bases from V and 5 bases from J; junction bases left unmatched: 11. The CDR3 length is 15 residues. The DNA for the CDR3 is TGTGCCAGCAGTAGTGCCGGGACAGCGGAAACTGAAGCTTTCTTT. Translation: CASSSAGTAETEAFF.

The chain links TRBV12-3 or TRBV12-4 to TRBJ2-2, with no clear D. The CDR3 covers 14 residues. Trimming took off 5 bases at V and 6 bases at J, with 13 bases between the two ends. CDR3 sequence: CASSTRPGAGELFF. The CDR3 bases are TGTGCCAGCAGTACCCGCCCTGGGGCCGGGGAGCTGTTTTTT.

This clonotype was counted only a few times. V usage is TRBV12-3 or TRBV12-4 and J usage is TRBJ2-2; D ambiguous. Between the trimmed V and J ends, which lost 0 bases and 4 bases, there was a span of 9 bases. CDR3 length: 15 amino acids. The CDR3 coding sequence is TGTGCCAGCAGTTTAGCAGTCAGTATCACCGGGGAGCTGTTTTTT. This sequence encodes CASSLAVSITGELFF.

This clonotype was counted only a few times. The chain joins TRBV5-6 to TRBJ2-6; 7 nucleotides agree with TRBD1. The trim removed 4 bases at V and 1 base at J, leaving 11 bases unmatched. There are 18 residues in the CDR3. Germline CDR1 is SGHDT and CDR2 is YYEEEE. CDR3 protein: CASSLLGQVKSGANVLTF. Written as DNA, the CDR3 is TGTGCCAGCAGCCTGCTCGGACAGGTGAAGTCTGGGGCCAACGTCCTGACTTTC.

The J gene is TRBJ1-1, the V gene TRBV6-5, with TRBD1 matching 8 bases. This CDR3 is 16 amino acids long. The J segment lost 7 bases and the V segment lost 0 bases, leaving 10 bases of the junction unmatched. Germline V gives CDR1 MNHEY, CDR2 SVGAGI. The CDR3 region is CASSYSRGQGPYEAFF. The DNA for the CDR3 is TGTGCCAGCAGTTACTCGAGAGGACAGGGACCTTATGAAGCTTTCTTT.

This clonotype was counted only a few times. The chain combines TRBV11-2 with TRBJ1-2, with TRBD1 matching over 9 bases. The CDR3 is 16 amino acids. J lost 4 bases, V lost 3 bases, and 9 bases had no gene match. Germline V gives CDR1 SGHAT, CDR2 FQNNGV. CDR3 DNA sequence: TGTGCCAGCAGCTTCCTCCCGGGACAGGGCGTCTATGGCTACACCTTC. Translating gives CASSFLPGQGVYGYTF.

This clonotype was seen only a few times. The V call is TRBV7-9, the J call TRBJ2-5; D might be TRBD1 (6 bases). CDR1 and CDR2 from the germline V gene are SEHNR and FQNEAQ (reference sequence). Trimming took 5 bases from V and 1 from J, leaving 11 bases between them. The CDR3 is 14 residues long. CDR3 region: CASSKDSFQETQYF. The CDR3 region has the DNA TGTGCCAGCAGCAAGGACAGCTTCCAAGAGACCCAGTACTTC.

In its sample, this clonotype was seen a few times. The genes are TRBV7-2 and TRBJ2-3, with unresolved D. CDR3 size: 14 residues. The V end lost 5 bases, the J end lost 2 bases, and 11 bases lay between the germline ends. Per the germline V gene, CDR1 is SGHTA and CDR2 is FQGNSA. The CDR3 here is CASSPRVVTDTQYF. The CDR3 DNA is TGTGCCAGCAGCCCCCGAGTCGTCACAGATACGCAGTATTTT.

This clonotype was counted only a few times. The chain is built from TRBV20-1 and TRBJ1-1, with a weak D call TRBD1 (5 bases). Trimming shortened V by 6 bases and J by 2 bases, and 13 bases separated the two germline ends. Germline V gene data show CDR1 as DFQATT and CDR2 as SNEGSKA (reference sequence). There are 13 residues in the CDR3. CDR3 sequence (DNA): TGCAGTGCCCCAGGGACGGTTAACACTGAAGCTTTCTTT. This encodes CSAPGTVNTEAFF.

The rearrangement joins TRBV20-1 to TRBJ2-3; 7 nucleotides match TRBD2. Germline trimming cut 6 bases from V and 6 bases from J; bases unmatched to any gene: 9. Germline lookup yields CDR1 DFQATT and CDR2 SNEGSKA (reference sequence). The CDR3 consists of 13 residues. In DNA, the CDR3 is TGCAGTGCACCCGGGACTATGCTCGATACGCAGTATTTT. Translated, it gives CSAPGTMLDTQYF.

This clonotype was found a few times. The chain carries TRBV5-1 and TRBJ2-3, with 9 bases fitting TRBD2. CDR3 length: 16 residues. CDR1 is SGHRS and CDR2 is YFSETQ in the germline V gene. V was clipped by 2 bases and J by 8 bases; unmatched bases: 12. The CDR3 coding sequence is TGCGCCAGCAGCTTTGGTAGCGGGGGACAGTTTGCTACGCAGTATTTT. This gives the protein CASSFGSGGQFATQYF.

This clonotype showed up just a few times. The V and J genes are TRBV4-1 and TRBJ1-5; TRBD1 might be the D (5 bases). The CDR3 totals 15 residues. The V gene lost 5 bases and the J gene lost 2 bases, with 13 bases spanning the gap. Looked up from germline, CDR1 is MGHRA and CDR2 is YSYEKL. The CDR3 DNA follows: TGCGCCAGCAGCGGGGGGGGATGGGGCAATCAGCCCCAGCATTTT. Translated, it gives CASSGGGWGNQPQHF.

The V call is TRBV4-3, the J call TRBJ1-6, with D uncertain. V was clipped by 3 bases and J by 17 bases, with 11 bases between them. Per germline, CDR1 LGHNA and CDR2 YSLEER. The CDR3 contains 11 residues. In nucleotides, the CDR3 is TGCGCCAGCAGCCAGGGTGGGGTATTCCACTTT. Protein product: CASSQGGVFHF.

This clonotype was counted a few times. The rearrangement joins TRBV6-2 or TRBV6-3 to TRBJ2-5; 9 bases agree with TRBD1. Germline CDR1 MNHEY, CDR2 SVGEGT. This CDR3 has 15 residues. V lost 5 bases and J lost 5; bases outside the gene matches: 9. The CDR3: CASSQTGGVYETQYF. CDR3 sequence (DNA): TGTGCCAGCAGTCAAACAGGGGGCGTCTATGAGACCCAGTACTTC.

Only a few counts were recorded for this clonotype. The rearrangement joins TRBV28 to TRBJ1-1; 10 bases align to TRBD1. The CDR3 consists of 14 residues. Germline trimming cut 6 bases from V and 10 bases from J; bases unmatched to any gene: 11. The germline CDR1 and CDR2 sequences are MDHEN and SYDVKM. The CDR3 DNA is TGTGCCAGCAGCAGACAGGGGGCGGTTGTTGGAGCTTTCTTT. The encoded protein is CASSRQGAVVGAFF.

There are a few counts of this clonotype. The chain joins TRBV5-8 to TRBJ2-7; D may be TRBD1 (6 bases). CDR3 length: 15 residues. Germline CDR1 SGHTS, CDR2 YDEGEE. V shed 0 bases and J shed 0 bases, with 10 bases lying between them. CDR3 bases: TGTGCCAGCAGCTTGGGGGACACTTACTCCTACGAGCAGTACTTC. Encoded protein: CASSLGDTYSYEQYF.

The chain links TRBV4-3 to TRBJ2-1, with 11 positions matching TRBD1. This CDR3 comprises 16 residues. Per the germline V gene, CDR1 is LGHNA and CDR2 is YSLEER. V dropped 0 bases and J dropped 8; count of bases not matched to a gene: 6. The CDR3 sequence is CASSQERTGGADEQFF. In DNA form, the CDR3 reads TGCGCCAGCAGCCAAGAGAGGACAGGGGGCGCGGATGAGCAGTTCTTC.

The rearrangement links TRBV12-3 or TRBV12-4 to TRBJ2-5, with D perhaps assigned TRBD1 or TRBD2 (5 bases each). V lost 5 bases, J lost 7 bases, and 17 bases lay in between. This CDR3 comprises 14 residues. CDR3: CASSPPGTGRTQYF. The DNA of the CDR3 is TGTGCCAGCAGTCCCCCCGGGACGGGAAGGACCCAGTACTTC.

This clonotype has a handful of counts. The J gene is TRBJ1-6, the V gene TRBV6-2 or TRBV6-3, with D possibly matching TRBD1 (5 bases). Between the trimmed V and J ends, which lost 5 bases and 8 bases, there was a span of 13 bases. This CDR3 contains 14 residues. CDR1 and CDR2 from the germline V gene are MNHEY and SVGEGT. CDR3 in amino acids: CASSPHTGHSPLHF. CDR3 coding DNA: TGTGCCAGCAGTCCTCATACGGGGCATTCACCCCTCCACTTT.

This clonotype turned up a few times. The chain links TRBV10-3 to TRBJ1-5, with D unresolved. Per the germline V gene, CDR1 is ENHRY and CDR2 is SYGVKD. This CDR3 has 15 amino acids. V was clipped by 0 bases and J by 6 bases, with 12 bases between them. CDR3 protein: CAISESAGVGQPQHF. CDR3 DNA sequence: TGTGCCATCAGTGAGTCGGCCGGGGTTGGTCAGCCCCAGCATTTT.

The rearrangement joins TRBV12-3 or TRBV12-4 to TRBJ2-5, with D possibly TRBD2 on 5 matching bases. V lost 4 bases and J lost 10, with 13 bases in between. The CDR3 loop spans 12 amino acids. DNA of the CDR3: TGTGCCAGCAGTTCTGAGGATGAGGGCCAGTACTTC. Translating it yields CASSSEDEGQYF.

This clonotype was seen a few times. V is TRBV6-5 and J is TRBJ1-4; D is perhaps TRBD1 (6 bases). The CDR3 totals 11 residues. The germline V gene has CDR1 MNHEY and CDR2 SVGAGI. The V end lost 8 bases, the J end lost 10 bases, and 11 bases lay between the germline ends. This CDR3 is CASWGAGKLFF. The CDR3 DNA reads TGTGCCAGCTGGGGGGCAGGAAAACTGTTTTTT.

In this sample, this clonotype turned up once. The chain couples TRBV20-1 to TRBJ1-6, with D perhaps TRBD1 (5 bases). Germline CDR1 reads DFQATT; CDR2 reads SNEGSKA (reference sequence). The CDR3 has 19 amino acids. V lost 1 base and J lost 4, with 23 bases in between. The CDR3 DNA is TGCAGTGCTAGAGCGCGTATAGGACAACCTACCTCTTATAATTCACCCCTCCACTTT. Translated: CSARARIGQPTSYNSPLHF.

V gene TRBV30 combines with J gene TRBJ1-1; D remains unclear. The CDR3 totals 12 residues. Trimming took 5 bases from V and 0 from J, leaving 7 bases between them. From germline, CDR1 is GTSNPN and CDR2 SVGIG (reference sequence). The CDR3 spells CAWAHLNTEAFF. CDR3 sequence (DNA): TGTGCCTGGGCGCACCTGAACACTGAAGCTTTCTTT.

This clonotype came up a few times. The rearrangement uses TRBV7-2 and TRBJ1-2, with D possibly TRBD1 on 5 matching bases. Trimming pared 3 bases from V and 0 bases from J, leaving 11 bases between. Germline V gene lookup returns CDR1 SGHTA and CDR2 FQGNSA. There are 15 residues in the CDR3. CDR3 nucleotide sequence: TGTGCCAGCAGCTTGGGGCAGGGAGCTAACTATGGCTACACCTTC. Residues: CASSLGQGANYGYTF.

This clonotype was seen repeatedly, ten times or more. The chain joins TRBV7-9 to TRBJ2-5; D gene ambiguous. Germline V lookup: CDR1 SEHNR, CDR2 FQNEAQ (reference sequence). The CDR3 has 13 amino acids. The V end was cut by 3 bases, the J end by 5 bases, with 10 bases between. The CDR3 sequence: CASSLSLQETQYF. CDR3 in DNA: TGTGCCAGCAGCTTGAGTCTCCAGGAGACCCAGTACTTC.

The chain has TRBV7-2 and TRBJ2-2; a weak D match, TRBD2 (5 bases). The CDR3 extends over 15 amino acids. Germline V gene data show CDR1 as SGHTA and CDR2 as FQGNSA. V gave up 4 bases and J gave up 4 bases, with 13 bases separating them. The CDR3 sequence is CASSSQAAGTGELFF. The CDR3 bases are TGTGCCAGCAGCTCCCAAGCGGCGGGCACCGGGGAGCTGTTTTTT.

This clonotype turned up a few times. V usage is TRBV6-1 and J usage is TRBJ1-5; no clear D. This CDR3 has 13 amino acids. CDR1 and CDR2 from the germline V gene are MNHNS and SASEGT. V lost 7 bases and J lost 1, with 8 bases in between. The CDR3 nucleotides read TGTGCCAGCATGGCCCGGAGCAATCAGCCCCAGCATTTT. Translation: CASMARSNQPQHF.

This chain connects TRBV6-5 to TRBJ2-7, with TRBD1 matching 9 bases. CDR3 length: 14 amino acids. CDR1 is MNHEY, CDR2 SVGAGI, per germline. Germline trimming cut 6 bases from V and 1 base from J; bases unmatched to any gene: 4. In DNA form, the CDR3 reads TGTGCCAGCAGCATAGGGACAGGGTCCTACGAGCAGTACTTC. It translates to CASSIGTGSYEQYF.

This clonotype was seen many times. The chain uses TRBV4-1 and TRBJ1-4; TRBD1 might be the D (6 bases). The CDR3 consists of 15 residues. V gave up 1 base and J gave up 10 bases, with 16 bases separating them. Germline CDR1 reads MGHRA; CDR2 reads YSYEKL. CDR3 in amino acids: CASSQGAGVTGKLFF. The CDR3 DNA sequence: TGCGCCAGCAGCCAAGGTGCAGGGGTTACGGGAAAACTGTTTTTT.